Following are 20 T cell receptor beta chains from one sample sequenced in a study of cytomegalovirus exposure and HLA in healthy donors. 60 Vbeta and 13 Jbeta primers were used in PCR. Only in-frame clones appear in the TCRdb table, and some are missing; sequencing was by immunoSEQ multiplex PCR. The sample lists 230,000 or so clones, 80% to 95% occurring once. Source material: PBMCs. All receptors derive from a girl aged 2 to 9 in good health and CMV-seronegative.

The chain uses TRBV6-5 and TRBJ1-2; TRBD1 aligns across 10 bases. Germline V lookup: CDR1 MNHEY, CDR2 SVGAGI. This CDR3 has 15 amino acids. V trimming: 5 bases; J trimming: 8 bases; junction bases outside the gene matches: 11. CDR3 in amino acids: CASSPRTGQGGGYTF. CDR3 DNA sequence: TGTGCCAGCAGTCCCAGAACAGGACAGGGGGGAGGCTACACCTTC.

This chain joins TRBV5-6 and TRBJ2-2; D is ambiguous. Germline CDR1 is SGHDT and CDR2 is YYEEEE. Trimming shortened V by 0 bases and J by 1 base, and 7 bases separated the two germline ends. The CDR3 is 15 amino acids. The CDR3 nucleotides read TGTGCCAGCAGCTTGGGGTGGCAGAACACCGGGGAGCTGTTTTTT. Its translation is CASSLGWQNTGELFF.

This chain links TRBV15 with TRBJ1-2, with D tentatively TRBD1 (5 bases). The germline V gene encodes CDR1 LNHNV and CDR2 YYDKDF (reference sequence). CDR3 length: 14 residues. Deletions cut 0 bases from V and 6 bases from J, with 11 bases between. The CDR3 protein is CATSRDLDTNGYTF. The CDR3 DNA is TGTGCCACCAGCAGAGATCTGGACACCAATGGCTACACCTTC.

This clone was recorded only once. The J gene is TRBJ2-2, the V gene TRBV7-9, with D uncertain. Germline assignment: CDR1 SEHNR and CDR2 FQNEAQ (reference sequence). Deletions cut 5 bases from V and 2 bases from J, with 15 bases between. The CDR3 spans 16 residues. This CDR3 is CASSPPWAANTGELFF. The CDR3 region has the DNA TGTGCCAGCAGCCCCCCGTGGGCAGCTAACACCGGGGAGCTGTTTTTT.

The chain combines TRBV4-1 with TRBJ1-5; no definite D call. The CDR3 length is 14 residues. Trimming took off 0 bases at V and 4 bases at J, with 7 bases between the two ends. CDR1 is MGHRA, CDR2 YSYEKL, per germline. As DNA, the CDR3 is TGCGCCAGCAGCCAAGAAGAGGGAAATCAGCCCCAGCATTTT. Translating gives CASSQEEGNQPQHF.

The chain uses TRBV30 and TRBJ2-1, with 10 bases matching TRBD2. The germline CDR1 and CDR2 sequences are GTSNPN and SVGIG (reference sequence). The CDR3 loop spans 15 amino acids. The J segment lost 7 bases and the V segment lost 0 bases, leaving 6 bases of the junction unmatched. DNA for the CDR3: TGTGCCTGGAGTGTAGGAGCGGGGGGGTTTAATGAGCAGTTCTTC. Its translation is CAWSVGAGGFNEQFF.

CDR3 DNA: TGTGCCAGCAGTTCTTTTCTGTGGGGCCCCCTCTCCTACGAGCAGTACTTC. The encoded protein is CASSSFLWGPLSYEQYF. The chain employs TRBV28 and TRBJ2-7; TRBD1 might be the D (5 bases). V lost 4 bases and J lost 0, with 19 bases in between. CDR1 and CDR2 (germline): MDHEN, SYDVKM. The CDR3 totals 17 residues. The full variable domain, completed using reference TRBV28 and TRBJ2-7, is DVKVTQSSRYLVKRTGEKVFLECVQDMDHENMFWYRQDPGLGLRLIYFSYDVKMKEKGDIPEGYSVSREKKERFSLILESASTNQTSMYLCASSSFLWGPLSYEQYFGPGTRLTVT.

This rearrangement joins TRBV30 to TRBJ2-7; D is unresolved. Germline lookup yields CDR1 GTSNPN and CDR2 SVGIG (reference sequence). Trimming took 2 bases from V and 3 from J, leaving 14 bases between them. The CDR3 length is 14 residues. The CDR3 sequence is CAWSPGAANYEQYF. The CDR3 DNA reads TGTGCCTGGAGTCCTGGCGCAGCGAACTACGAGCAGTACTTC.

Comment on this clone: Germline and junction disagree at one end, which may indicate a read error. This rearrangement joins TRBV7-9 to TRBJ2-7; D call uncertain. There are 12 residues in the CDR3. Germline lookup yields CDR1 SEHNR and CDR2 FQNEAQ (reference sequence). CDR3 in amino acids: CSSSLGISEQYF. In nucleotides, the CDR3 is TGTTCCAGCAGTTTAGGAATCAGCGAGCAGTACTTC.

This clone was recorded only once. CDR3: CASSEPSGPANEQFF. In DNA form, the CDR3 reads TGTGCCAGCAGTGAACCTAGCGGACCAGCCAATGAGCAGTTCTTC. The chain has TRBV6-1 and TRBJ2-1; 7 bases are shared with TRBD2. J lost 6 bases, V lost 2 bases, and 7 bases had no gene match. There are 15 residues in the CDR3. CDR1 and CDR2 from the germline V gene are MNHNS and SASEGT.

This rearrangement joins TRBV9 to TRBJ2-3; 10 bases line up with TRBD2. The CDR3 length is 15 residues. Germline CDR1 SGDLS, CDR2 YYNGEE. The junction had 4 bases not matched to a gene; V was cut back by 0 bases and J by 6 bases. This CDR3 reads CASSVEGSGGDTQYF. The CDR3 nucleotides read TGTGCCAGCAGCGTAGAGGGTAGCGGGGGGGATACGCAGTATTTT.

J is TRBJ2-1 and V is TRBV11-3; weak D call: TRBD1 (7 bases). The germline V gene encodes CDR1 SGHNT and CDR2 YENEEA. The CDR3 loop spans 14 amino acids. The V end was cut by 4 bases, the J end by 6 bases, with 13 bases between. The CDR3 sequence: CASSSRQGGNEQFF. CDR3 nucleotide sequence: TGTGCCAGCAGCTCCAGACAGGGAGGCAATGAGCAGTTCTTC. Based on the CDR3 plus reference TRBV11-3 and TRBJ2-1, the full variable domain is EAGVVQSPRYKIIEKKQPVAFWCNPISGHNTLYWYLQNLGQGPELLIRYENEEAVDDSQLPKDRFSAERLKGVDSTLKIQPAELGDSAVYLCASSSRQGGNEQFFGPGTRLTVL.

The chain has TRBV2 and TRBJ2-2; 9 bases are shared with TRBD2. CDR1 is SNHLY and CDR2 is FYNNEI in the germline V gene. This CDR3 spans 16 amino acids. J was trimmed by 7 bases and V by 3 bases; bases with no gene match: 9. CDR3 bases: TGTGCCAGCAGTGATGGGGTAGCGGGAGAGGACGGGGAGCTGTTTTTT. This sequence encodes CASSDGVAGEDGELFF.

The chain joins TRBV5-4 to TRBJ2-3; TRBD2 matches 10 bases. V was clipped by 1 base and J by 7 bases; unmatched bases: 6. The length of the CDR3 is 15 residues. Germline V gene lookup returns CDR1 SGHNT and CDR2 YYREEE (reference sequence). CDR3 protein: CASSLSNSGGNTQYF. The CDR3 DNA is TGTGCCAGCAGCTTGAGTAATAGCGGGGGGAATACGCAGTATTTT. The complete variable domain, with remaining parts taken from reference TRBV5-4 and TRBJ2-3, reads ETGVTQSPTHLIKTRGQQVTLRCSSQSGHNTVSWYQQALGQGPQFIFQYYREEENGRGNFPPRFSGLQFPNYSSELNVNALELDDSALYLCASSLSNSGGNTQYFGPGTRLTVL.

The CDR3 sequence: CASSTRQGRPYEQYF. The CDR3, as DNA: TGTGCCAGTAGTACTCGACAGGGCCGCCCCTACGAGCAGTACTTC. The V gene is TRBV19, the J gene TRBJ2-7, with 7 positions matching TRBD1. The CDR3 totals 15 residues. The J segment lost 2 bases and the V segment lost 4 bases, leaving 8 bases of the junction unmatched. The germline CDR1 and CDR2 sequences are LNHDA and SQIVND (reference sequence).

The CDR3 DNA follows: TGTGCCAGCAGAGGACAGGGCGCTGAAGCTTTCTTT. It translates to CASRGQGAEAFF. The gene calls are TRBV2 and TRBJ1-1; 8 bases map to TRBD1. V lost 6 bases, J lost 6 bases, and 3 bases stayed unmatched. Germline V gene data show CDR1 as SNHLY and CDR2 as FYNNEI. CDR3 length: 12 residues.

This clone was found once. This sequence joins TRBV27 and TRBJ2-7; 10 bases line up with TRBD1. The germline V gene encodes CDR1 MNHEY and CDR2 SMNVEV (reference sequence). J was trimmed by 3 bases and V by 8 bases; bases with no gene match: 7. This CDR3 spans 14 amino acids. This chain's CDR3 is CASPRTGGHYEQYF. Here the CDR3 DNA reads TGTGCCAGCCCTCGGACAGGGGGGCACTACGAGCAGTACTTC.

The rearrangement links TRBV6-1 to TRBJ1-3, with 8 bases that match TRBD1. V was clipped by 3 bases and J by 4 bases; unmatched bases: 11. Per the germline V gene, CDR1 is MNHNS and CDR2 is SASEGT. CDR3 length equals 17 residues. CDR3 loop: CASSDPMGRGRGNTIYF. In DNA, the CDR3 is TGTGCCAGCAGTGACCCCATGGGCAGGGGGCGCGGAAACACCATATATTTT.

The sample holds a few counts of this clone. The rearrangement uses TRBV21-1 and TRBJ2-3; the D call TRBD1 from the table was never checked on the DNA. TRBV21-1 is noted as a pseudogene. This CDR3 is 15 amino acids long. CDR3 sequence (DNA): TGTGCCAGCAGCAACCCCGGCGTCCCAGGGGTTACGCAGTATTTT. Translating gives CASSNPGVPGVTQYF.

The V gene is TRBV11-2, the J gene TRBJ2-5; 7 bases agree with TRBD2. From germline, CDR1 is SGHAT and CDR2 FQNNGV. J was trimmed by 2 bases and V by 3 bases; bases with no gene match: 6. CDR3 size: 15 residues. CDR3 region: CASSFSGGTQETQYF. DNA for the CDR3: TGTGCCAGCAGCTTTTCGGGGGGTACTCAAGAGACCCAGTACTTC.